Presented here are 4 T cell receptor beta chains from one specimen sequenced in a study of blood T cell repertoires in COVID-19. Sequenced by immunoSEQ multiplex PCR; TCRdb stores in-frame clones only, minus some. Among 230,000 or so clones listed, 80% to 85% were seen once. The sequenced material came from peripheral blood. Receptor source: a human donor in a cohort sampled during active COVID-19.

The J gene is TRBJ2-1, the V gene TRBV7-2; 8 positions match TRBD2. Trimming removed 4 bases from V and 3 bases from J; junction bases left unmatched: 2. This CDR3 has 14 residues. Looked up from germline, CDR1 is SGHTA and CDR2 is FQGNSA. CDR3 amino acids: CASSSGLDYNEQFF. CDR3 coding DNA: TGTGCCAGCAGCTCGGGACTAGACTACAATGAGCAGTTCTTC.

This chain joins TRBV5-6 and TRBJ2-7, with D possibly matching TRBD2 (6 bases). Germline loops: CDR1 SGHDT, CDR2 YYEEEE. V was clipped by 3 bases and J by 2 bases, with 12 bases between them. The CDR3 is 14 amino acids. CDR3 DNA: TGTGCCAGCAGCTCCGGCGGGAACCCCTACGAGCAGTACTTC. This sequence encodes CASSSGGNPYEQYF.

The chain is built from TRBV19 and TRBJ1-2; no clear D. Per germline, CDR1 LNHDA and CDR2 SQIVND (reference sequence). V lost 3 bases, J lost 5 bases, and 16 bases lay in between. The CDR3 totals 15 residues. The CDR3 sequence: CASSIRYSLTYGYTF. The CDR3 bases are TGTGCCAGTAGTATCAGATACAGCCTCACTTATGGCTACACCTTC.

This chain joins TRBV11-1 and TRBJ1-1, with D possibly TRBD1 on 6 matching bases. The CDR3 is 15 amino acids. The germline gives CDR1 SGHAT, CDR2 FQDESV (reference sequence). Deletions cut 3 bases from V and 4 bases from J, with 15 bases between. CDR3 loop: CASSFHRARSTEAFF. CDR3 nucleotide sequence: TGTGCCAGCAGCTTTCACAGGGCTCGAAGCACTGAAGCTTTCTTT. The full variable domain, its missing parts supplied by reference TRBV11-1 and TRBJ1-1, is EAEVAQSPRYKITEKSQAVAFWCDPISGHATLYWYRQILGQGPELLVQFQDESVVDDSQLPKDRFSAERLKGVDSTLKIQPAELGDSAMYLCASSFHRARSTEAFFGQGTRLTVV.